This T cell receptor (beta chain) was recorded in a study of cytomegalovirus exposure and HLA in healthy donors. General study findings and limits: In an earlier analysis, about 87% or about 30%: the productive usage of most TCR beta V segments.

CDR3 length: 14 amino acids. Germline V gene lookup returns CDR1 ENHRY and CDR2 SYGVKD. The ends were cut back, 5 bases at V and 2 bases at J, with 12 bases in the middle. It was with 60 Vbeta and 13 Jbeta primers that the PCR ran. Libraries were prepared by immunoSEQ multiplex PCR; TCRdb keeps only in-frame clonotypes and omits some of them. This table has some 150,000 clones, 80% to 90% appearing once. With regard to this clone: Its antigen is currently unknown.

The V call is TRBV10-3, the J call TRBJ1-2; D possibly corresponds to TRBD1 (5 bases). Sequenced sample: PBMCs. This receptor was obtained from a woman aged 40 to 50 in good health and CMV-seropositive. Written as DNA, the CDR3 is TGTGCCATCAGTCAGCAGGGTTCCAACTATGGCTACACCTTC. Amino acids: CAISQQGSNYGYTF.